One T cell receptor beta chain is described in this entry. The antigen is not known. The source of the sample is a study of beta chain features in type 1 diabetes. Findings of the study overall: A moderate, significant TCRB CDR3 shortening appeared in type 1 diabetes across four CD4+ subsets.

Unmatched junction bases numbered 13, after V lost 5 bases and J lost 1 base. The CDR3 has 19 residues. Germline lookup yields CDR1 SGHTA and CDR2 FQGNSA. The sequenced template was cDNA made from the entire isolated RNA. Measured with immunoSEQ multiplex PCR; TCRdb has only the in-frame clones, and not every one. This table has about 640,000 clones, roughly 12% appearing once. The chain couples TRBV7-2 to TRBJ2-7, with TRBD2 identical over 14 bases. This TCR was recovered from a man younger than 45 with type 1 diabetes. Sequencing used naive CD4+ T cells from blood. The CDR3 sequence is CASSPRNDGLAGGSYEQYF. The CDR3 DNA sequence: TGTGCCAGCAGCCCCAGGAACGACGGACTAGCGGGGGGATCCTACGAGCAGTACTTC. Combining the CDR3 with reference TRBV7-2 and TRBJ2-7 gives the whole variable domain GAGVSQSPSNKVTEKGKDVELRCDPISGHTALYWYRQSLGQGLEFLIYFQGNSAPDKSGLPSDRFSAERTGGSVSTLTIQRTQQEDSAVYLCASSPRNDGLAGGSYEQYFGPGTRLTVT.